Listed below are T cell receptor beta chains from one sample, sequenced in a study of blood T cell repertoires in COVID-19. Data came from immunoSEQ multiplex PCR; TCRdb stores just in-frame clones and leaves some out. The data hold fewer than 350,000 clones, with approximately 91% observed a single time. Sequenced input: PBMCs or T cells enriched from blood (not recorded which). The receptors come from a woman aged 35 to 49 with acute COVID-19. CDR3s include the opening cysteine and the closing phenylalanine or tryptophan. Each record gives: V gene, D gene, clone size, J gene, CDR3 DNA, CDR3 protein. D genes are given only for firm matches. A clone size is listed for some rows: how often the clone was seen (once, few, many), or a class if it is expanded.

>TRBV29-1|TRBD1|.|TRBJ1-1
TGCAGCGTTTTCGGACAGGGGGCGTCCACTGAAGCTTTCTTT
CSVFGQGASTEAFF
>TRBV7-6|TRBD1|.|TRBJ1-1
TGTGCCAGCAGCCCGCCCGGGACAGGGACTGAAGCTTTCTTT
CASSPPGTGTEAFF
>TRBV7-9|.|.|TRBJ1-1
TGTGCCAGCAGCCTCGGACAGAACACTGAAGCTTTCTTT
CASSLGQNTEAFF
>TRBV9|.|.|TRBJ1-1
TGTGCCAGCAGCGTAGGTCAGGGAACTGAAGCTTTCTTT
CASSVGQGTEAFF
>TRBV5-5|TRBD2|once|TRBJ2-1
TGTGCCAGCAGGAAGGCGGGGGATAATGAGCAGTTCTTC
CASRKAGDNEQFF
>TRBV7-2|TRBD2|.|TRBJ2-1
TGTGCCAGCAGCACCCGGACTAGCGGGAGGCCCAGCTCCTACAATGAGCAGTTCTTC
CASSTRTSGRPSSYNEQFF
>TRBV18|.|few|TRBJ1-4
TGTGCCAGCTCACCAAGTGAAATACCAACTGGAAAACTGTTTTTT
CASSPSEIPTGKLFF
>TRBV30|TRBD1|.|TRBJ2-1
TGTGCCTGGAGTGTACAGGGCAGGGGGCGCCGAAATGAGCAGTTCTTC
CAWSVQGRGRRNEQFF
>TRBV9|.|.|TRBJ1-1
TGTGCCAGCAGCTTTTCGGCGGGGGACACTGAAGCTTTCTTT
CASSFSAGDTEAFF
>TRBV7-2|.|.|TRBJ1-1
TGTGCCAGCAGCCCCACTCAAGGGGCGCTTATGAACACTGAAGCTTTCTTT
CASSPTQGALMNTEAFF